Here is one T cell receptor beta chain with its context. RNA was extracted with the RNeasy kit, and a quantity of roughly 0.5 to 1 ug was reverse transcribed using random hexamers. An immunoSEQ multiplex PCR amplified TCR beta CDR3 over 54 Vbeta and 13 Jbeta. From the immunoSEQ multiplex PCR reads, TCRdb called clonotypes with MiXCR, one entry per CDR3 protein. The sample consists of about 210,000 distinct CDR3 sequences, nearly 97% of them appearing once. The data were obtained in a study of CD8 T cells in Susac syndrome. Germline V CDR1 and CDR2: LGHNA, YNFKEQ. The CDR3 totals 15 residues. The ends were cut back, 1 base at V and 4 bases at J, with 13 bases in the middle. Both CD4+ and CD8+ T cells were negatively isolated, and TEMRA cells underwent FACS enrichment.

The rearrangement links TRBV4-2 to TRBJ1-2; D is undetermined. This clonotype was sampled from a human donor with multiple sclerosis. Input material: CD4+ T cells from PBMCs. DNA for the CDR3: TGTGCCAGCAGCCAAGGGGTAGGACCGGTCTATGGCTACACCTTC. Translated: CASSQGVGPVYGYTF.